These 2 T cell receptor beta chains originate from one sample sequenced in a study of CD8+ T cells in alopecia areata. Following RNA extraction, reverse transcription yielded cDNA that acted as the sequencing template. Data came from immunoSEQ multiplex PCR; TCRdb stores just in-frame clones and leaves some out. This sample has 90,000 to 130,000 clones, each found more than once. Sequencing used lesional skin. The receptor set was obtained from a C3H/HeJ mouse with alopecia areata. Strain haplotype at MHC: H2-k.

This clone was seen ten or more times. Each gene name is a mouse one. Read coverage stops 4 residues before the CDR3 terminus; the germline J gene supplies the remainder. The V gene is TRBV1, the J gene TRBJ2-3; TRBD1 matches at 9 bases. Germline V gene data show CDR1 as NSQYPW and CDR2 as LRSPGD (reference sequence). J gave up 2 bases and V 1 base, and 4 bases lay outside the gene matches. The CDR3 has 16 residues. CDR3 bases read: TGCACCTGCAGTGCAGCCGGGACAGGGAATGCAGAA. Translating it yields CTCSAAGTGNAE. The complete CDR3 reads CTCSAAGTGNAETLYF.

In this sample, this clone turned up a few times. The genes are named according to mouse. The CDR3 goes on 4 residues after the read ends, and that part is filled in from the germline J gene. The chain couples TRBV13-1 to TRBJ2-3; perhaps TRBD1 as D (6 bases). Germline V gene sequence: CDR1 NSHNY, CDR2 SYGAGN. The V end was cut by 3 bases, the J end by 0 bases, with 11 bases between. The CDR3 has 15 residues. The DNA read from the CDR3 is TGTGCCAGCAGTGTGGGACATCCTAGTGCAGAA. Translation gives CASSVGHPSAE. The whole CDR3 sequence is CASSVGHPSAETLYF.